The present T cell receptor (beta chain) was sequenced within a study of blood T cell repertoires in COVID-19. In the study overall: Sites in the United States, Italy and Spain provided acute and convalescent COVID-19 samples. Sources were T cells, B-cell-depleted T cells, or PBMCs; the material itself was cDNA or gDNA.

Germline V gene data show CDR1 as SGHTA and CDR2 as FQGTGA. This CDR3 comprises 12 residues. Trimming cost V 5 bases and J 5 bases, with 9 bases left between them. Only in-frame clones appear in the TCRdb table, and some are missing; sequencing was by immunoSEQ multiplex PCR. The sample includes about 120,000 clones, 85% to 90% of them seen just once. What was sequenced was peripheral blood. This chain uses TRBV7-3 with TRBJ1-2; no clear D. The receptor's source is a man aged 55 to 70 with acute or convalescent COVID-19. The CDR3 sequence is CASSGDGYGYTF. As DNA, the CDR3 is TGTGCCAGCAGCGGAGATGGATATGGCTACACCTTC.